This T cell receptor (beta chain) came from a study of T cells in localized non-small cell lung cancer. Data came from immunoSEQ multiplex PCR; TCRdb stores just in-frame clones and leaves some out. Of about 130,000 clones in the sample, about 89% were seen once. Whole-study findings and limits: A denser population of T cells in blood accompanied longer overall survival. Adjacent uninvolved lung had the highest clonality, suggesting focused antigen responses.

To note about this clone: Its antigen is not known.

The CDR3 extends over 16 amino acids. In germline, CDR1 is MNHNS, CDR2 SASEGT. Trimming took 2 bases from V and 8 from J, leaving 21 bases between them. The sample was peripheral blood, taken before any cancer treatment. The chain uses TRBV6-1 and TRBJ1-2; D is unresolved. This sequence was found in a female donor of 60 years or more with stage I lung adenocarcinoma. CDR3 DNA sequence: TGTGCCAGCAGTGAAAGTGCTGTGGTCACAAGAGGAGGCTACACCTTC. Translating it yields CASSESAVVTRGGYTF.